One sample yielded the 14 T cell receptor beta chains listed below, sequenced in a study of T cell repertoires in cytomegalovirus infection. Their antigen targets remain unknown. TCRdb fed the reads into MiXCR, producing one record per CDR3 protein. The sample yields around 770,000 distinct CDR3 sequences, about 29% seen once. The sample consisted of cultured CD8+ T cells from PBMCs, taken from culture after CMV antigen stimulation. These receptors all stem from a human donor in good health (CMV status not recorded). Some clones in this sample may be carry-over from other donors' samples.

CDR3 region: CARRLLAGGELFF. CDR3 coding DNA: TGTGCCAGGAGGCTTCTAGCAGGCGGGGAGCTGTTTTTT. The gene calls are TRBV25-1 and TRBJ2-2, with a tentative D call TRBD2 (5 bases). The CDR3 spans 13 residues. Trimming pared 9 bases from V and 7 bases from J, leaving 15 bases between. Germline CDR1 reads MGHDK; CDR2 reads SYGVNS.

The chain employs TRBV7-9 and TRBJ2-5; no clear D. V was trimmed by 1 base and J by 0 bases, leaving 12 bases between them. From germline, CDR1 is SEHNR and CDR2 FQNEAQ (reference sequence). The CDR3 has 16 amino acids. In DNA, the CDR3 is TGTGCCAGCAGCTTAGAGCCGGGTTTTAACCAAGAGACCCAGTACTTC. Translated: CASSLEPGFNQETQYF. Looking up the rest from reference TRBV7-9 and TRBJ2-5 gives the full variable domain: DTGVSQNPRHKITKRGQNVTFRCDPISEHNRLYWYRQTLGQGPEFLTYFQNEAQLEKSRLLSDRFSAERPKGSFSTLEIQRTEQGDSAMYLCASSLEPGFNQETQYFGPGTRLLVL.

In DNA form, the CDR3 reads TGCAGCGTTGAAGGGTCAGAGAGCCGCTATGGCTACACCTTC. Amino acids: CSVEGSESRYGYTF. The chain is built from TRBV29-1 and TRBJ1-2; D remains ambiguous. Germline values: CDR1 SQVTM, CDR2 ANQGSEA. The V end was cut by 1 base, the J end by 4 bases, with 13 bases between. The CDR3 loop spans 14 amino acids. The complete variable domain, with remaining parts taken from reference TRBV29-1 and TRBJ1-2, reads SAVISQKPSRDICQRGTSLTIQCQVDSQVTMMFWYRQQPGQSLTLIATANQGSEATYESGFVIDKFPISRPNLTFSTLTVSNMSPEDSSIYLCSVEGSESRYGYTFGSGTRLTVV.

The chain uses TRBV6-5 and TRBJ2-7; 7 bases fit TRBD1. Germline V CDR1 and CDR2: MNHEY, SVGAGI. V gave up 3 bases and J gave up 4 bases; unmatched junction bases: 6. The CDR3 runs 14 residues. For the CDR3, the DNA is TGTGCCAGCAGTTATTCCGGGACAGTTTACGAGCAGTACTTC. Protein: CASSYSGTVYEQYF.

The CDR3 DNA follows: TGTGCCAGCAGCCCGCCCCGCGGGGCCAACGTCCTGACTTTC. This codes for CASSPPRGANVLTF. The chain is built from TRBV5-6 and TRBJ2-6; D remains ambiguous. Looked up from germline, CDR1 is SGHDT and CDR2 is YYEEEE. Trimming removed 4 bases at V and 4 bases at J, with 9 bases between. The CDR3 extends over 14 amino acids. The whole variable domain, remainder taken from reference TRBV5-6 and TRBJ2-6, is DAGVTQSPTHLIKTRGQQVTLRCSPKSGHDTVSWYQQALGQGPQFIFQYYEEEERQRGNFPDRFSGHQFPNYSSELNVNALLLGDSALYLCASSPPRGANVLTFGAGSRLTVL.

The chain recombines TRBV6-5 with TRBJ2-2; D possibly matches TRBD1 or TRBD2 (6 bases each). Trimming took off 0 bases at V and 4 bases at J, with 15 bases between the two ends. The germline V gene encodes CDR1 MNHEY and CDR2 SVGAGI. This CDR3 has 17 residues. In DNA, the CDR3 is TGTGCCAGCAGTTACTCGAGGCCGGGGGCGGCCACCGGGGAGCTGTTTTTT. This sequence encodes CASSYSRPGAATGELFF.

This clonotype has only a few counts. The rearrangement uses TRBV20-1 and TRBJ2-1; D gene unclear. V lost 5 bases to trimming and J lost 9 bases, with 23 bases between them. The CDR3 consists of 15 residues. Germline V gives CDR1 DFQATT, CDR2 SNEGSKA (reference sequence). CDR3 residues: CSASLTRVPLGEQFF. As DNA, the CDR3 is TGCAGTGCTTCCCTTACCCGGGTACCCCTGGGTGAGCAGTTCTTC.

Only a few counts were recorded for this clonotype. One junction end disagrees with the germline gene, perhaps due to a read error. The genes are TRBV27 and TRBJ2-7; the D gene could be TRBD1 or TRBD2 (5 bases each). CDR1 is MNHEY and CDR2 is SMNVEV in the germline V gene (reference sequence). The CDR3 runs 13 residues. Written as DNA, the CDR3 is TGTGCTAGCAGCTTAGGAACTGGGACCGAGCAGTACTTC. Translating gives CASSLGTGTEQYF.

The chain has TRBV6-2 or TRBV6-3 and TRBJ2-3; 8 nucleotides match TRBD2. Germline V gene data show CDR1 as MNHEY and CDR2 as SVGEGT. The CDR3 is 13 residues long. J lost 6 bases, V lost 6 bases, and 5 bases had no gene match. CDR3 residues: CASRGAGEDTQYF. The CDR3 DNA is TGTGCCAGCAGGGGAGCGGGGGAGGATACGCAGTATTTT.

V usage is TRBV7-9 and J usage is TRBJ1-1; D call uncertain. This CDR3 is built from 13 residues. V was cut by 5 bases and J by 11 bases, with 18 bases left in between. The germline gives CDR1 SEHNR, CDR2 FQNEAQ (reference sequence). The CDR3 protein is CASSPPDGGYAFF. The CDR3 DNA reads TGTGCCAGCAGCCCCCCGGACGGAGGTTACGCTTTCTTT.

The J gene is TRBJ1-1, the V gene TRBV2, with 8 positions matching TRBD1. The CDR3 sequence is 17 residues long. V lost 2 bases, J lost 4 bases, and 12 bases stayed unmatched. Per the germline V gene, CDR1 is SNHLY and CDR2 is FYNNEI. DNA for the CDR3: TGTGCCAGCAGTGAATGGGGGACAGGCCAAGAGAGCACTGAAGCTTTCTTT. It encodes CASSEWGTGQESTEAFF.

In its sample, this clonotype was seen many times. V usage is TRBV7-2 and J usage is TRBJ2-7, with D perhaps matching TRBD2 (6 bases). V was shortened by 0 bases and J by 2 bases, with 8 bases between the two germline ends. This CDR3 has 14 residues. Germline CDR1 SGHTA, CDR2 FQGNSA. The CDR3: CASSLAGGAYEQYF. CDR3 nucleotides: TGTGCCAGCAGCTTAGCCGGCGGGGCCTACGAGCAGTACTTC.

V is TRBV6-5 and J is TRBJ2-1; 7 nucleotides match TRBD1. The J segment lost 7 bases and the V segment lost 4 bases, leaving 10 bases of the junction unmatched. This CDR3 has 15 residues. The germline CDR1 and CDR2 sequences are MNHEY and SVGAGI. CDR3 residues: CASSLNRGFVNEQFF. Here the CDR3 DNA reads TGTGCCAGCAGTTTGAACAGGGGTTTTGTTAATGAGCAGTTCTTC.

The CDR3 loop reads CASGGLAARNEQFF. CDR3 sequence (DNA): TGTGCCAGCGGGGGACTAGCGGCCCGTAATGAGCAGTTCTTC. The chain links TRBV6-1 to TRBJ2-1, with TRBD2 matching over 11 bases. The V and J ends lost 8 bases and 7 bases, in that order; junction bases with no gene match: 7. In germline, CDR1 is MNHNS, CDR2 SASEGT. CDR3 length: 14 amino acids.